This T cell receptor beta chain was recorded in a study of cytomegalovirus exposure and HLA in healthy donors. Study results and limitations: The records held CMV serostatus as the only immune exposure information. Sequencing depth across donors, presence/absence analyses assumed, was roughly uniform.

This clone was detected only once. The antigen remains unidentified. PCR primers comprised 60 Vbeta and 13 Jbeta primers. TCRdb's table, derived via immunoSEQ multiplex PCR, lists solely in-frame clones and lacks some. This table holds roughly 150,000 clones, approximately 81% found once. Those who donated were healthy bone marrow donors. V dropped 1 base and J dropped 6; count of bases not matched to a gene: 10. The CDR3 is made up of 16 amino acids. Per the germline V gene, CDR1 is SGHKS and CDR2 is YYEKEE (reference sequence). The genes are TRBV5-5 and TRBJ2-1, with TRBD1 matching 7 bases. Sample: PBMCs. The sequence derives from a man in his fifties in good health and CMV-seropositive. The CDR3 is CASSLIGQGELNEQFF. The CDR3 DNA sequence: TGTGCCAGCAGCTTGATTGGGCAGGGGGAACTCAATGAGCAGTTCTTC.